In its sample, the clone carrying this T cell receptor beta chain was seen many times. What it recognizes is unknown. This sample stems from a study of neurological immune-mediated disorders. Overall study results and limits: It was HTLV-1-associated myelopathy that showed the most TCR clonal expansion, while multiple sclerosis showed the least, falling below healthy controls. Phylogenetic grouping assigned the repertoires of 18 of 34 multiple sclerosis patients to a single related-CDR3 cluster, representing a possible signature.

In TCRdb, the 5' RACE reads were re-called with MiXCR into one record per CDR3 protein. The sample lists roughly 100,000 distinct CDR3 sequences, 3% to 4.5% occurring once. Germline-derived CDR1 and CDR2 are LGHDT and YNNKEL (reference sequence). Trimming removed 4 bases at V and 4 bases at J, with 17 bases between. This CDR3 has 15 residues. The unsorted libraries originated from 2 million PBMCs that had been stored at -80 C. This rearrangement joins TRBV3-1 to TRBJ2-7; D is perhaps TRBD2 (7 bases). The material sequenced was PBMCs. The receptor's source is a woman aged 45 to 65 with multiple sclerosis. In nucleotides, the CDR3 is TGTGCCAGCAGCCCTGGGGGGGGCCTTCCTTACGAGCAGTACTTC. Translated, it gives CASSPGGGLPYEQYF.